This T cell receptor (beta chain) was captured by sequencing in a study of T-cell reconstitution after alpha-beta-depleted transplantation in children. The CDR3 length is 18 residues. Germline V lookup: CDR1 KGHSH, CDR2 LQKENI. V was pared by 2 bases and J by 2 bases, with 7 bases of the junction left unmatched. During its preparation, the TCRbeta library received unique molecular identifiers. TCRdb re-called the PCR reads with MiXCR, one entry per CDR3 protein. Of some 240,000 distinct CDR3 sequences in the sample, about 9.6% were seen once. This clonotype has more than one count but fewer than ten. This clonotype was obtained from a human donor who donated a stem cell graft to a child with SCID. The specimen comprised PBMCs from the stem cell graft donor, sampled from the stem cell graft. V usage is TRBV18 and J usage is TRBJ2-6; 9 positions agree with TRBD1. The chain's CDR3 is CASSPGTGRSAGANVLTF. The CDR3 DNA follows: TGTGCCAGCTCACCAGGGACAGGGAGGTCTGCTGGGGCCAACGTCCTGACTTTC.